The clone carrying this T cell receptor (beta chain) was found a few times. What it binds is not known. UMIs and sample barcodes were carried by the TCR alpha and TCR beta cDNA libraries that 5'RACE produced using constant-segment primers. TCRdb ran MiXCR on the 5' RACE reads and lists one entry per CDR3 protein. The data contain 300,000 to 400,000 distinct CDR3 sequences, 13% of them singletons. The data were obtained in a study of T-cell memory formation after mild COVID-19. Regarding the study as a whole: Cross-reactive memory appears to have joined, as suggested by some responding clones showing up in pre-infection memory.

Trimming took 6 bases from V and 4 from J; bases not matched to a gene: 15. The CDR3 spans 17 residues. Germline assignment: CDR1 SNHLY and CDR2 FYNNEI. Source material: PBMCs or a T cell subset sorted from them (not recorded which). The receptor was derived from a man between 18 and 35 years old who had mild COVID-19 (a few samples of this study predate the infection). Cell type and time point are not known. The chain has TRBV2 and TRBJ2-3; TRBD1 matches at 8 bases. CDR3 region: CASRRQGMKAHSDTQYF. In nucleotides, the CDR3 is TGTGCCAGCAGGAGACAGGGGATGAAGGCACATTCAGATACGCAGTATTTT.